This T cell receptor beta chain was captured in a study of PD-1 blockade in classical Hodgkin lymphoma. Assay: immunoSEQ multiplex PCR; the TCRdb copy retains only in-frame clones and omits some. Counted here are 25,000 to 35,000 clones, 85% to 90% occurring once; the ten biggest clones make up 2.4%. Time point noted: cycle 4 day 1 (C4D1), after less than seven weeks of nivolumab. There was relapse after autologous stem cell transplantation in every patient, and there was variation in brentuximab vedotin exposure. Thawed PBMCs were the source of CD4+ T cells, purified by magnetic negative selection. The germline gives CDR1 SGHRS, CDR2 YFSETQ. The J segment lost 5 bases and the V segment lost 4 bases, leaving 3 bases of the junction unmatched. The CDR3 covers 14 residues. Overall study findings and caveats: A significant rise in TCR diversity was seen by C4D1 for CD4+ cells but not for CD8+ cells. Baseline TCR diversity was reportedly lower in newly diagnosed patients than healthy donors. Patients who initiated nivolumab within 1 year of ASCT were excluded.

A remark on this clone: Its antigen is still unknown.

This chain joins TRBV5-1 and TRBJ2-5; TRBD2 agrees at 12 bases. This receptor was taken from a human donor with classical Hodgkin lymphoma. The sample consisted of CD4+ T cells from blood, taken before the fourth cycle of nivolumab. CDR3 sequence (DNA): TGCGCCAGCAGCCCAGGGACTAGCGGGGAGACCCAGTACTTC. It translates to CASSPGTSGETQYF.